This T cell receptor beta chain comes out of a study of blood T cell repertoires in COVID-19. This clone was detected a few times. The CDR3 has 13 amino acids. In germline, CDR1 is SGHDT, CDR2 YYEEEE. Trimming cost V 5 bases and J 6 bases, with 13 bases left between them. Original data processing: Reference gene primer amplification in the assay estimated nucleated cell counts. The method was immunoSEQ multiplex PCR; TCRdb's version includes in-frame clones alone and lacks a portion of them. The D gene and trimming were derived from the DNA, and the V and J assignments and clone size from that table. This table has 85,000 to 130,000 clones, about 64% appearing once.

The chain has TRBV5-6 and TRBJ2-3; D may be TRBD1 (6 bases). This sequence was found in a human donor with acute or convalescent COVID-19. The donor label of this sample is uncertain. The sample comprised peripheral blood. CDR3 loop: CASSRTEADTQYF. The DNA of the CDR3 is TGTGCCAGCAGTAGGACAGAGGCCGATACGCAGTATTTT.